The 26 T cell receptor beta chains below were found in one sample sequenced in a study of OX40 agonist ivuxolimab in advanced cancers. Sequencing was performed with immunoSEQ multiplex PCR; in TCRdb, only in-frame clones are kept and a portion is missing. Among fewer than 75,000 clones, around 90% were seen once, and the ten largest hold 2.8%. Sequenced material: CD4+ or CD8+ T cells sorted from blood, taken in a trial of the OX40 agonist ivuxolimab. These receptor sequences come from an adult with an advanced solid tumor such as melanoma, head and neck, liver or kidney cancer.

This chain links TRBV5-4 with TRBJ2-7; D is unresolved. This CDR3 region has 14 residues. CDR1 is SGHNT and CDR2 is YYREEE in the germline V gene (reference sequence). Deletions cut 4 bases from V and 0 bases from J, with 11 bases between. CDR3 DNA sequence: TGTGCCAGCAGCCTAAGTTTCATCTCCTACGAGCAGTACTTC. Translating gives CASSLSFISYEQYF.

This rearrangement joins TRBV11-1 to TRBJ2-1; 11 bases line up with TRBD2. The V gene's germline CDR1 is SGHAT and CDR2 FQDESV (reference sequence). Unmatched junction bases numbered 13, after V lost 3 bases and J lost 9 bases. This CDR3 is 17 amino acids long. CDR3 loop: CASSLDMISGGVGEQFF. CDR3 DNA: TGTGCCAGCAGCTTGGATATGATTAGCGGGGGGGTCGGTGAGCAGTTCTTC. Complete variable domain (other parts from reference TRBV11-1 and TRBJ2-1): EAEVAQSPRYKITEKSQAVAFWCDPISGHATLYWYRQILGQGPELLVQFQDESVVDDSQLPKDRFSAERLKGVDSTLKIQPAELGDSAMYLCASSLDMISGGVGEQFFGPGTRLTVL.

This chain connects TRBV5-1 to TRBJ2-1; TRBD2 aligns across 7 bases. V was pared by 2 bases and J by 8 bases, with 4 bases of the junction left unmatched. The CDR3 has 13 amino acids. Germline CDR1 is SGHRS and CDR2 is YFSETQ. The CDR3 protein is CASSFAGADEQFF. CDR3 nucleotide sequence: TGCGCCAGCAGCTTCGCGGGAGCAGATGAGCAGTTCTTC.

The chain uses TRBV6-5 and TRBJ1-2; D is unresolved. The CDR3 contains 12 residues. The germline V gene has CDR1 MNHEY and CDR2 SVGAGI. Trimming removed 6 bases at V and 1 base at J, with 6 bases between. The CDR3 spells CASRQVNYGYTF. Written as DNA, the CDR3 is TGTGCCAGCAGGCAAGTTAACTATGGCTACACCTTC.

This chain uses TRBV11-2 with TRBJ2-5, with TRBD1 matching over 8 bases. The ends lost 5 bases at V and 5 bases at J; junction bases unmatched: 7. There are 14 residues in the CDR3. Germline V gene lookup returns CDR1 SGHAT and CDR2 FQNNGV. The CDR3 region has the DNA TGTGCCAGCAGCACAGACAGGGGCCGGGAGACCCAGTACTTC. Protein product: CASSTDRGRETQYF.

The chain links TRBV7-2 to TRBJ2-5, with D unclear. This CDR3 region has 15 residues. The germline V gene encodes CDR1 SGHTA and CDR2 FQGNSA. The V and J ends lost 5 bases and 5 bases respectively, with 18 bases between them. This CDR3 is CASSALGSSWETQYF. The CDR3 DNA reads TGTGCCAGCAGCGCCTTGGGCTCCTCCTGGGAGACCCAGTACTTC.

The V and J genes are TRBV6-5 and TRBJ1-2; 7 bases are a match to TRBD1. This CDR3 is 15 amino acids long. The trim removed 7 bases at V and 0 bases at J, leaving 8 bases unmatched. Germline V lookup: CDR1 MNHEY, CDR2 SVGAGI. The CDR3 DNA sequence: TGTGCCAGCATTCTCCGGACAGGAGCTAACTATGGCTACACCTTC. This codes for CASILRTGANYGYTF.

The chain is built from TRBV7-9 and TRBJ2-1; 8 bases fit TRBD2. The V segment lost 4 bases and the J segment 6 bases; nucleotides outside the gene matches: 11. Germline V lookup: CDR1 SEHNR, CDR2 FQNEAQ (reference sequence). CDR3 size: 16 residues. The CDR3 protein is CASSSRTSLVINEQFF. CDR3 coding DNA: TGTGCCAGCAGCTCCCGGACTAGCTTAGTTATCAATGAGCAGTTCTTC. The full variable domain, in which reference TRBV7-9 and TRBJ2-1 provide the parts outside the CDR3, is DTGVSQNPRHKITKRGQNVTFRCDPISEHNRLYWYRQTLGQGPEFLTYFQNEAQLEKSRLLSDRFSAERPKGSFSTLEIQRTEQGDSAMYLCASSSRTSLVINEQFFGPGTRLTVL.

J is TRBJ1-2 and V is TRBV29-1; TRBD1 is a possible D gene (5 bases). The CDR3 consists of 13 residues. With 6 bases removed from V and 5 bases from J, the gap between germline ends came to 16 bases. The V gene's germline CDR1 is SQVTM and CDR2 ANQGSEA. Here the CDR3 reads CSVRTGVFYGYTF. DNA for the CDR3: TGCAGCGTCCGGACGGGGGTGTTTTATGGCTACACCTTC.

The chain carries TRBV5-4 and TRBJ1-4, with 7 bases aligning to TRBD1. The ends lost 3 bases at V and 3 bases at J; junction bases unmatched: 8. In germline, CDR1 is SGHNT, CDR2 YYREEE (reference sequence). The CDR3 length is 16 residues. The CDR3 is CASSSSRDRPNEKLFF. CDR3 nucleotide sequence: TGTGCCAGCAGCTCCAGTCGGGACAGACCTAATGAAAAACTGTTTTTT.

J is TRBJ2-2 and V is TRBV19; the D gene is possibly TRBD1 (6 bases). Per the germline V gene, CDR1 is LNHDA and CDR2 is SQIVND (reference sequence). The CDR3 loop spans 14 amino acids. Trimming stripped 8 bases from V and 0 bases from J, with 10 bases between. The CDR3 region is CASRDIANTGELFF. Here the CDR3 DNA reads TGTGCCAGTCGGGACATCGCGAACACCGGGGAGCTGTTTTTT. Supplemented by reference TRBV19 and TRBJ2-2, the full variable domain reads DGGITQSPKYLFRKEGQNVTLSCEQNLNHDAMYWYRQDPGQGLRLIYYSQIVNDFQKGDIAEGYSVSREKKESFPLTVTSAQKNPTAFYLCASRDIANTGELFFGEGSRLTVL.

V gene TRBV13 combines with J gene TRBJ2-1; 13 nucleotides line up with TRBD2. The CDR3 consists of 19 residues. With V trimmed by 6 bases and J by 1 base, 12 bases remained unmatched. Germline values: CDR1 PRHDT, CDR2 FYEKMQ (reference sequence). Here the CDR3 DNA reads TGTGCCAGCAGTGGCAGGACTAGCGGGGGTGATGGGTCCTACAATGAGCAGTTCTTC. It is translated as CASSGRTSGGDGSYNEQFF.

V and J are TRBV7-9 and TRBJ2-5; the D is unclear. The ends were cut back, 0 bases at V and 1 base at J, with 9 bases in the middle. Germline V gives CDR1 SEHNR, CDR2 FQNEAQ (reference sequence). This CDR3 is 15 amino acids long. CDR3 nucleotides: TGTGCCAGCAGCTTAGCGTCGGCGTCCCAAGAGACCCAGTACTTC. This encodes CASSLASASQETQYF.

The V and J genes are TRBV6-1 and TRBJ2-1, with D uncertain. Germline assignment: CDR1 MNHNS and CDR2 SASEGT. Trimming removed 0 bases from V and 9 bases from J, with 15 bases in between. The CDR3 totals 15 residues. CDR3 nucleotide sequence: TGTGCCAGCAGTGAAGCGCGCACAACCCTCGGTGAGCAGTTCTTC. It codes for CASSEARTTLGEQFF.

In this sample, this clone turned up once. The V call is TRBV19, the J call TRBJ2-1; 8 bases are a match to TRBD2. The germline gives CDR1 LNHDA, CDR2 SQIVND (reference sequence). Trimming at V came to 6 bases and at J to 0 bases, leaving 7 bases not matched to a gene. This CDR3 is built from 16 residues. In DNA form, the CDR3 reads TGTGCCAGTAGCTCTCGGAGCGGGAGCTCCTACAATGAGCAGTTCTTC. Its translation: CASSSRSGSSYNEQFF.

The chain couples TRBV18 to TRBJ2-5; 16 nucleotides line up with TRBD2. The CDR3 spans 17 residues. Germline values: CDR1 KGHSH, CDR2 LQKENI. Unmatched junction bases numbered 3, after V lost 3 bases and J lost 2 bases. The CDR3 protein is CASSPPGLAGGQETQYF. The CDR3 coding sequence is TGTGCCAGCTCACCCCCGGGACTAGCGGGAGGGCAAGAGACCCAGTACTTC.

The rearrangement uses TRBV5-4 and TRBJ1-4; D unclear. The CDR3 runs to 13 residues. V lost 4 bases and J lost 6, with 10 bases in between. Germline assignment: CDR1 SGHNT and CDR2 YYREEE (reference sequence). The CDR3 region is CASSLDADEKLFF. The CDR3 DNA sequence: TGTGCCAGCAGCCTGGACGCTGATGAAAAACTGTTTTTT.

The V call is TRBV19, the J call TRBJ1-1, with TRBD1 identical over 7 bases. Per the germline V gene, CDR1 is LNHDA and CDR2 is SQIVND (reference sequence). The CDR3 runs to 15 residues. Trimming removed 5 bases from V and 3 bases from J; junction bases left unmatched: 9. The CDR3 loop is CASSRGQGVYTEAFF. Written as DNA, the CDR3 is TGTGCCAGTAGTCGAGGTCAGGGGGTCTACACTGAAGCTTTCTTT.

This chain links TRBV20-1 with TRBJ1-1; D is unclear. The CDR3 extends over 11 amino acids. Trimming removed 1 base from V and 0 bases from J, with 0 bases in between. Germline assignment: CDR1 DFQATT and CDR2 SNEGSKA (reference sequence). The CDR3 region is CSARVNTEAFF. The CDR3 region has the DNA TGCAGTGCTAGAGTGAACACTGAAGCTTTCTTT.

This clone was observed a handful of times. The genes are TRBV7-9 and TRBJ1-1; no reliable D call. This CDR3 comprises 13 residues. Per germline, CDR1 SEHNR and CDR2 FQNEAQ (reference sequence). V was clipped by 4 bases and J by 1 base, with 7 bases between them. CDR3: CASSYERNTEAFF. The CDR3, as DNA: TGTGCCAGCAGCTACGAGAGGAACACTGAAGCTTTCTTT.

The CDR3 is CAISDRASGSLNEQFF. For the CDR3, the DNA is TGTGCCATCAGTGATAGGGCTAGCGGGAGTCTCAATGAGCAGTTCTTC. The gene calls are TRBV10-3 and TRBJ2-1, with TRBD2 matching 10 bases. CDR1 and CDR2 from the germline V gene are ENHRY and SYGVKD. The CDR3 has 16 amino acids. V lost 3 bases and J lost 6; bases outside the gene matches: 8.

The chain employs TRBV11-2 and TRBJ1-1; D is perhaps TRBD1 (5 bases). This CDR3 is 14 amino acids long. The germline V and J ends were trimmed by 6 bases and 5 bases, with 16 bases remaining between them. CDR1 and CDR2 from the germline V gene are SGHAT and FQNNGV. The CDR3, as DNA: TGTGCCAGCAGAAGCCAGGGATTAGGGACTGAAGCTTTCTTT. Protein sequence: CASRSQGLGTEAFF.

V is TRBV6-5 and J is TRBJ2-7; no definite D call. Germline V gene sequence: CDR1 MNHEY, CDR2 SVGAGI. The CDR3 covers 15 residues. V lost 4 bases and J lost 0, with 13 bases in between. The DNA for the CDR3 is TGTGCCAGCAGTTCCACGGGCCTAAGCTCCTACGAGCAGTACTTC. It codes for CASSSTGLSSYEQYF.

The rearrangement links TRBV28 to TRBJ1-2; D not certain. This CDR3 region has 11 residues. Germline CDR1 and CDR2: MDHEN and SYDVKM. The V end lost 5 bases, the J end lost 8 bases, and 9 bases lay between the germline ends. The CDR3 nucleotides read TGTGCCAGCAGTCAGACAAGGGGCTACACCTTC. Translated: CASSQTRGYTF.

CDR3: CASSFGMQSIYEQFF. The DNA for the CDR3 is TGCGCCAGCAGCTTCGGAATGCAATCCATCTATGAGCAGTTCTTC. The chain carries TRBV5-1 and TRBJ2-1; D is undetermined. This CDR3 spans 15 amino acids. Deletions cut 2 bases from V and 8 bases from J, with 17 bases between. Germline CDR1 reads SGHRS; CDR2 reads YFSETQ.

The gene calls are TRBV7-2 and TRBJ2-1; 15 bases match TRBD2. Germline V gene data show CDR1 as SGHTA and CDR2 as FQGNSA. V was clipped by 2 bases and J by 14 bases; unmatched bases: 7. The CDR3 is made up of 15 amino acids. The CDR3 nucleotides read TGTGCCAGCAGCTTACCCGGACTAGCGGGAGGGCCCGAGTTCTTC. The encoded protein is CASSLPGLAGGPEFF.